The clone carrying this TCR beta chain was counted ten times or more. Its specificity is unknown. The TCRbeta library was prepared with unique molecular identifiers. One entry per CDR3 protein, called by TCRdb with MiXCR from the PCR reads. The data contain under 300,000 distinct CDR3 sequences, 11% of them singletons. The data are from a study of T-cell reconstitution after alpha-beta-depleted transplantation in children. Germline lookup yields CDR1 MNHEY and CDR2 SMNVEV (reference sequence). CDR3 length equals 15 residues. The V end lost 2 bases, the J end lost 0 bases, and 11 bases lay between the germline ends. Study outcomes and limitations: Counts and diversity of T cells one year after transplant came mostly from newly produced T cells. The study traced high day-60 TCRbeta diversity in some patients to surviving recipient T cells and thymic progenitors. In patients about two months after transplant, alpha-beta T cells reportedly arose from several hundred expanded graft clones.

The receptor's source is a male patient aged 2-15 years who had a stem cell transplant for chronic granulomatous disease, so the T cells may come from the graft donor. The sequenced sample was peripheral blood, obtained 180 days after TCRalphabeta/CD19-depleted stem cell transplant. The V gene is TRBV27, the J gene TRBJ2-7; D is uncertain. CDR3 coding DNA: TGTGCCAGCAGTTTAGGTGCAGGAGTCTCCTACGAGCAGTACTTC. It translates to CASSLGAGVSYEQYF.